Given below is one TCR beta chain in context. Its antigen specificity is not known. One base away there is no much larger clone; base qualities are not given. The sample belongs to a study of graft-versus-host responses after intestinal transplantation (dated by TCRdb to the early 2020s). About the full investigation: Multivisceral, liver-intestinal, or isolated intestinal transplants were received by the recipients. Alloreactive clones were identified by sequencing pre-transplant mixed lymphocyte reaction products and comparing these products with unstimulated pre-transplant donor and recipient T cells. The cohort enrolled 20 to 25 intestinal transplant recipients, one of whom was a retransplant, and a few patients without pretransplant specimens were excluded. Bulk TCR-beta CDR3 sequencing was used to track graft-versus-host and host-versus-graft alloreactive T cell clones in the graft, circulation and bone marrow after intestinal transplantation. A peak of at least 4% donor T cells among recipient peripheral blood mononuclear cells was the definition used for donor T cell macrochimerism. Every recipient was given anti-thymocyte globulin induction, then maintenance tacrolimus and steroids for around three years. Rather than being sequenced by the commercial service, samples from a few later patients were sequenced in-house on an Illumina MiSeq and processed with MiXCR.

In the first month after transplant, blood samples were collected up to 4 times, and after that at least monthly when available. What the study reported, not specific to this receptor: Patients with donor T cell macrochimerism had high GvH to HvG T cell clonal ratios in their allografts. The conclusions were limited by the relatively low number and heterogeneity of the intestinal transplant patients. GvH clones were detected in recipient bone marrow, and some appeared earlier in ileal mucosa or blood, consistent with an intestinal mucosal origin. Peak levels of circulating GvH clones were associated with declines in HvG clones early after transplant.

The library was made by the immunoSEQ multiplex PCR assay. For most patients, genomic DNA was subjected to high-throughput TCR-beta CDR3 sequencing by Adaptive Biotechnologies. For the original study's pipeline: TCR sequencing data for approximately 17 patients were retrieved from Adaptive's ImmunoSEQ software; a few other patients were processed with MiXCR and VDJtools. CDR3 nucleotide sequences shared by donor and recipient were removed because the origin of these sequences could not be assigned. To count as alloreactive, a clone needed at least 2-fold expansion over unstimulated cells and a minimum CFSE-low frequency of 0.002% (template counts) or 0.001% (read counts). A clone was considered mappable if detected in the sequenced pre-transplant spleen, lymph node, or MLR CFSE-low populations of the donor or recipient. The cumulative frequency of alloreactive clones was calculated as a percentage of all sequences, weighted by copy number. Drawn from immuneACCESS, this table holds only the in-frame rearrangements with V and J called that TCRdb kept. Clones are partly lost; checked studies trace under half to an unresolved V gene and leave the rest unexplained. V, J and clone size derive from that table, while D and trimming were established from the DNA sequence. Here the sample has over 10,000 clones; roughly 93% occur a single time. The ten most abundant clones make up approximately 4.8% of the sample.

The V end gives up 1 base and the J end 4 bases, leaving 3 bases in the junction not matched to a gene. The CDR3 numbers 15 residues from cysteine through phenylalanine. Only CDR3 DNA is held: 45 bases, read in frame from base 1. According to the germline V gene (reference sequence), CDR1 reads SGHNT and CDR2 reads YYREEE. The receptor was isolated from a human patient who received an intestinal transplant, so some T cells may come from the graft donor. The V and J genes are TRBV5-4 and TRBJ2-1, and 9 junction bases match TRBD2. Material: PBMCs, obtained around 3 years after intestinal transplantation. The DNA sequence is as follows: TGTGCCAGCAGCTTGTCAACTAGCGGGTACAATGAGCAGTTCTTC. Its translation reads: CASSLSTSGYNEQFF.